Listed below are T cell receptor beta chains from one sample, sequenced in a study of blood T cell repertoires in COVID-19. The protocol was immunoSEQ multiplex PCR, while the TCRdb copy is restricted to in-frame clones and leaves out a portion. The repertoire includes roughly 200,000 clones, 86% of them detected once, and just under 25% sits in the top ten. The specimen was PBMCs or T cells enriched from blood (not recorded which). Receptor source: a woman between 40 and 50 years old in a cohort exposed to, infected with or recovered from COVID-19 (not recorded which). CDR3s include the opening cysteine and the closing phenylalanine or tryptophan. The D gene is left open where the match is weak. Size tells how often a clone was seen (once, few, many) or the class of an expanded clone, and some rows leave it out.

d_call	v_call	j_call	clone_size	cdr3_nt	cdr3_aa
TRBD2	TRBV2	TRBJ2-1	-	TGTGCCAGCAGGACTAGCGGGGGGGCTTATGAGCAGTTCTTC	CASRTSGGAYEQFF
-	TRBV6-2/TRBV6-3	TRBJ1-3	once	TGTGCCAGCAGTTCTCCGACACGTTCTGGAAACACCATATATTTT	CASSSPTRSGNTIYF
TRBD1	TRBV2	TRBJ2-7	-	TGTGCCAGGGGACACCGGGACAGGGCCTACGAGCAGTACTTC	CARGHRDRAYEQYF
-	TRBV6-5	TRBJ1-5	once	TGTGCCAGCACCCCACAGGGTCAGCCCCAGCATTTT	CASTPQGQPQHF
-	TRBV6-2/TRBV6-3	TRBJ1-2	-	TGTGCCAGCAGTTACTCGAACGGCTATGGCTACACCTTC	CASSYSNGYGYTF
TRBD1	TRBV3-1/TRBV3-2	TRBJ2-2	-	TGTGCCAGCAGCCAAGGGACAGGGTCCGGGGAGCTGTTTTTT	CASSQGTGSGELFF
TRBD2	TRBV12-5	TRBJ2-3	-	TGTGCTAGTGGTTTGGCCCCCGGACTAGCGGGAAACAGTCCAGATACGCAGTATTTT	CASGLAPGLAGNSPDTQYF
-	TRBV5-5	TRBJ1-3	-	TGTGCCAGCAGCCCCAGCGTCGCTCTTAGAAACACCATATATTTT	CASSPSVALRNTIYF
-	TRBV4-1	TRBJ2-1	once	TGCGCCAGCAGCCAAGATACAGCTGAGCAGTTCTTC	CASSQDTAEQFF
TRBD2	TRBV14	TRBJ2-7	few	TGTGCCAGCAGCCAAGAGGCCCTAGCGGGAGTCCGCGAGCAGTACTTC	CASSQEALAGVREQYF
-	TRBV1	TRBJ2-1	-	TGCACCAGCAGCCAAGATGGGGTTGGACTCTCCTACAATGAGCAGTTCTTC	CTSSQDGVGLSYNEQFF
-	TRBV7-9	TRBJ1-4	-	TGTGCCAGCAGCTTACCCTTGACACCAACTAATGAAAAACTGTTTTTT	CASSLPLTPTNEKLFF
TRBD1	TRBV11-3	TRBJ1-1	-	TGTGCCAGCCAGGGGGGATTGAACACTGAAGCTTTCTTT	CASQGGLNTEAFF
-	TRBV7-9	TRBJ1-2	few	TGTGCCAGCAGCTTAGAATTGGCAGGGGCCCCCTCAGGCTACACCTTC	CASSLELAGAPSGYTF
-	TRBV28	TRBJ2-1	-	TGTGCCAGCATAGGGATGGGGAGCTCCTACAATGAGCAGTTCTTC	CASIGMGSSYNEQFF
-	TRBV5-1	TRBJ1-1	-	TGCGCCAGCTCCTCAGGGCTTGGGGACACTGAAGCTTTCTTT	CASSSGLGDTEAFF
-	TRBV19	TRBJ2-5	-	TGTGCCAGTAGTCTGGCACCATTCGAGACCCAGTACTTC	CASSLAPFETQYF
TRBD1	TRBV10-3	TRBJ1-2	few	TGTGCCATCAACGAAGGACAGGGGAGGTATGGCTACACCTTC	CAINEGQGRYGYTF
-	TRBV4-1	TRBJ2-7	-	TGCGCCAGCAGGCACAACTACGAGCAGTACTTC	CASRHNYEQYF
-	TRBV7-2	TRBJ2-4	-	TGTGCCAGCAGCTTAGCCTTAGCCAAAAACATTCAGTACTTC	CASSLALAKNIQYF
TRBD2	TRBV24-1	TRBJ2-3	-	TGTGCCACCAGTGACGGGACTAGCGGGAGACGGGCAGATACGCAGTATTTT	CATSDGTSGRRADTQYF
TRBD1	TRBV9	TRBJ1-4	-	TGTGCCAGCAGCGCCGACAGGGGTCTGGTTGAAAAACTGTTTTTT	CASSADRGLVEKLFF
-	TRBV10-3	TRBJ2-1	few	TGTGCCATCAGTGAGTTTGGTGGCATCCTCCGCAATGAGCAGTTCTTC	CAISEFGGILRNEQFF
TRBD1	TRBV5-1	TRBJ2-1	-	TGCGCCAGCAGCTGGGACAGCGACAATGAGCAGTTCTTC	CASSWDSDNEQFF
TRBD1	TRBV10-1	TRBJ1-5	-	TGCGCCAGCATCGAGGACAGGGCCTTCCTTAGCAATCAGCCCCAGCATTTT	CASIEDRAFLSNQPQHF
-	TRBV6-5	TRBJ2-2	-	TGTGCCAGCAGTTACTATCAGGGGAACACCGGGGAGCTGTTTTTT	CASSYYQGNTGELFF
TRBD1	TRBV10-3	TRBJ2-7	-	TGTGCCATCAGGCGATCAGGGGGCCCTACCTACGAGCAGTACTTC	CAIRRSGGPTYEQYF
-	TRBV30	TRBJ2-1	-	TGTGCCTGGAGTGTGGGGGCGGCCTCCTACAATGAGCAGTTCTTC	CAWSVGAASYNEQFF
TRBD2	TRBV11-2	TRBJ2-3	-	TGTGCCAGCAGCATTAGCGGGGCCTTCCTCACAGATACGCAGTATTTT	CASSISGAFLTDTQYF
-	TRBV23-1	TRBJ1-2	-	TGCGCCAGCACCCAACCAAGACAGCCCATTAACTATGGCTACACCTTC	CASTQPRQPINYGYTF
-	TRBV11-3	TRBJ2-5	-	TGTGCCAGCAGCTCCCAAATGAGATTCGGAGAGACCCAGTACTTC	CASSSQMRFGETQYF
TRBD2	TRBV10-2	TRBJ2-3	-	TGCGCCAGCGCGGACCTAGCGGGGGGGTTTTACACAGATACGCAGTATTTT	CASADLAGGFYTDTQYF
-	TRBV28	TRBJ1-3	once	TGTGCCAGCAGTTTGGGTGCGGAGGACACCATATATTTT	CASSLGAEDTIYF
-	TRBV13	TRBJ2-7	-	TGTGCCAGCAGCCCCAATCGGGTGTCCTACGAGCAGTACTTC	CASSPNRVSYEQYF
-	TRBV4-2	TRBJ1-1	-	TGTGCCAGCAGCCAAGAGATTCTTTTGGGGGGGCTGGTCACTGAAGCTTTCTTT	CASSQEILLGGLVTEAFF
-	TRBV14	TRBJ1-2	-	TGTGCCAGCAGCCAAGATCGCTACGATGGCTACACCTTC	CASSQDRYDGYTF
TRBD1	TRBV6-5	TRBJ1-2	-	TGTGCCAGCAGCACGGGACAGGGGATATATGGCTACACCTTC	CASSTGQGIYGYTF
-	TRBV19	TRBJ2-7	-	TGTGCCAGTAGTTGGGGGGGCGGACGCTACGAGCAGTACTTC	CASSWGGGRYEQYF
-	TRBV5-1	TRBJ1-4	-	TGCGCCAGCAGCTTCGGCAGGTCAACTAATGAAAAACTGTTTTTT	CASSFGRSTNEKLFF
-	TRBV29-1	TRBJ1-1	-	TGCAGCGTCCCCTTGAACACTGAAGCTTTCTTT	CSVPLNTEAFF
-	TRBV29-1	TRBJ1-1	-	TGCAGCGTCCAGGACAGCGGAGAAGCTTTCTTT	CSVQDSGEAFF
-	TRBV11-2	TRBJ1-1	once	TGTGCCAGCAGCTCCTTTGGGGAGGGCCGGAACACTGAAGCTTTCTTT	CASSSFGEGRNTEAFF
-	TRBV6-5	TRBJ1-2	-	TGTGCCAGCAGTTACTCGAACAGGGTAGAGGGTGGCTACACCTTC	CASSYSNRVEGGYTF
TRBD1	TRBV7-9	TRBJ1-1	-	TGTGCCAGCAGCTTGACTGGACAGGATGAAGCTTTCTTT	CASSLTGQDEAFF
TRBD1	TRBV10-3	TRBJ1-1	-	TGTGCCATCAGTGAGAGTAGACAGGGGCTGAGAGCTTTCTTT	CAISESRQGLRAFF
-	TRBV27	TRBJ1-6	-	TGTGCCAGCAGTTTAGGCCCAAATAATTCACCCCTCCACTTT	CASSLGPNNSPLHF
TRBD2	TRBV25-1	TRBJ2-2	-	TGTGCCAGCGGGATCGGGGGGACTAGCGGGAGGTCATCCAGGGAGCTGTTTTTT	CASGIGGTSGRSSRELFF
-	TRBV5-1	TRBJ2-2	-	TGCGCCAGCAGCTTGGACAGGGCGAACACCGGGGAGCTGTTTTTT	CASSLDRANTGELFF
-	TRBV15	TRBJ2-1	-	TGTGCCACCAGCAGAGGGCGGAAGGACAATGAGCAGTTCTTC	CATSRGRKDNEQFF
-	TRBV18	TRBJ1-2	few	TGTGCCAGCTCACCAAATACTAACTATGGCTACACCTTC	CASSPNTNYGYTF
-	TRBV19	TRBJ1-2	-	TGTGCCAGTAGATCACGAGGGTCGGCGGAGTCTAACTATGGCTACACCTTC	CASRSRGSAESNYGYTF
-	TRBV28	TRBJ2-5	once	TGTGCCAGCACCAGTACAGGGGAGACCCAGTACTTC	CASTSTGETQYF
TRBD1	TRBV28	TRBJ1-1	few	TGTGCCAGCAGTCTCATAACAGGGGGATCCACTGAAGCTTTCTTT	CASSLITGGSTEAFF
-	TRBV6-2/TRBV6-3	TRBJ2-1	-	TGTGCCAGCAGTTATTTCCCGGGAGTGTACTACAATGAGCAGTTCTTC	CASSYFPGVYYNEQFF
-	TRBV7-2	TRBJ2-2	once	TGTGCCAGCAGCTTAGAGGCGGGGCGGAACACCGGGGAGCTGTTTTTT	CASSLEAGRNTGELFF
-	TRBV5-1	TRBJ1-1	few	TGCGCCAGCAGCTTCAGGGCAGGGATGAACACTGAAGCTTTCTTT	CASSFRAGMNTEAFF
TRBD1	TRBV25-1	TRBJ1-2	-	TGTGCCAGCAGTTTCCGGGACAGGGAGTGGAGTGGCTACACCTTC	CASSFRDREWSGYTF